Listed here are 5 T cell receptor beta chains from one sample, sequenced in a study of control samples from healthy donors and cancer patients. The protocol was immunoSEQ multiplex PCR, while the TCRdb copy is restricted to in-frame clones and leaves out a portion. The data contain 120,000 to 150,000 clones, approximately 93% of them seen just once; the ten biggest clones take up 5.8%. What was sequenced was blood. These receptors were taken from a man aged 18 to 35 in good health.

In regard to this clone: Germline is not matched at one junction end, which may reflect a read error. The chain combines TRBV7-7 with TRBJ2-1; 12 positions match TRBD2. This CDR3 spans 15 amino acids. The germline gives CDR1 SSHAT, CDR2 FNYEAQ (reference sequence). CDR3 amino acids: CASSLLAGGKNEQFF. The CDR3 region has the DNA TGTGCTAGCAGCTTGCTAGCGGGAGGGAAAAATGAGCAGTTCTTC.

The chain employs TRBV28 and TRBJ1-3; TRBD1 might be the D (5 bases). The CDR3 extends over 14 amino acids. Germline CDR1 reads MDHEN; CDR2 reads SYDVKM. V lost 6 bases and J lost 7, with 16 bases in between. The CDR3 nucleotides read TGTGCCAGCAGCTCCCGGGACCGGCCTAACACCATATATTTT. As protein: CASSSRDRPNTIYF.

V is TRBV7-3 and J is TRBJ2-5, with TRBD2 matching 11 bases. CDR1 and CDR2 (germline): SGHTA, FQGTGA. V trimming: 5 bases; J trimming: 2 bases; junction bases outside the gene matches: 4. CDR3 length equals 15 residues. The chain's CDR3 is CASSVIAGGQETQYF. DNA for the CDR3: TGTGCCAGCAGCGTCATAGCGGGAGGGCAAGAGACCCAGTACTTC.

The CDR3 bases are TGTGCCAGCAGTGAAATAGGGGTAAGCAATCAGCCCCAGCATTTT. Residues: CASSEIGVSNQPQHF. The V and J genes are TRBV2 and TRBJ1-5; D possibly corresponds to TRBD1 (5 bases). V was clipped by 2 bases and J by 1 base, with 9 bases between them. CDR3 length: 15 amino acids. Per the germline V gene, CDR1 is SNHLY and CDR2 is FYNNEI.

This clone was detected once. The rearrangement joins TRBV2 to TRBJ2-7; D remains ambiguous. The V gene's germline CDR1 is SNHLY and CDR2 FYNNEI. V lost 1 base to trimming and J lost 0 bases, with 7 bases between them. The length of the CDR3 is 14 residues. The DNA for the CDR3 is TGTGCCAGCAGTGAAGAGGTAACCTCCTACGAGCAGTACTTC. It codes for CASSEEVTSYEQYF.